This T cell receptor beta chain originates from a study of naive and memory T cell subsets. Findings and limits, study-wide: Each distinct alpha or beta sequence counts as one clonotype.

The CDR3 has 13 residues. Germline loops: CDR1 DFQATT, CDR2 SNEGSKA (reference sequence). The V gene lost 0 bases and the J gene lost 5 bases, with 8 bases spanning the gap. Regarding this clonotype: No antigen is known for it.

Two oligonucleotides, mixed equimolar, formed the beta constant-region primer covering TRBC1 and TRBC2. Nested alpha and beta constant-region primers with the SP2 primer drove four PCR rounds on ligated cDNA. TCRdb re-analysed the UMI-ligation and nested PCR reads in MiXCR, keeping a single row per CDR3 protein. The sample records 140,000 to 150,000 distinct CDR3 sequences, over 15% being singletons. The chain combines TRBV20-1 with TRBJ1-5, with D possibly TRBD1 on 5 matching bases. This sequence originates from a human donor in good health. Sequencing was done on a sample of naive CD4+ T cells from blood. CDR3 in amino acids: CSARDEGDQPQHF. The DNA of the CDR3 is TGCAGTGCTAGAGATGAAGGGGATCAGCCCCAGCATTTT.